This entry concerns a single TCR beta chain. There are many counts of this clonotype. Which antigen it targets is not known. The sample holds no much larger clone one base away, and base qualities are not on file. The data stem from a study of T cells in Graves' hyperthyroidism and ophthalmopathy (dated by TCRdb to the late 2010s). About the investigation overall: Peripheral blood samples were taken at the time of initial diagnosis, prior to any treatment. To identify distinguishing TCR V-J signatures, a discovery cohort of some 100 patients was used, comprising 43 with Graves' ophthalmopathy and around 60 with stable Graves' hyperthyroidism. Whether ophthalmopathy could be predicted prospectively was tested in an independent validation cohort made up of about 20 hyperthyroidism patients plus 17 patients who later progressed to ophthalmopathy. The approximately 100 discovery patients were randomly divided into training and test sets at a 7:3 ratio. The study also compared thyroid tissue and blood T-cell repertoires from about six Graves' hyperthyroidism patients. After blood sampling, hyperthyroidism patients were treated with methimazole at a starting dose of 30 mg daily, and ophthalmopathy patients were treated with high-dose intravenous methylprednisolone. According to the paper, TCR Vbeta CDR3 sequencing was carried out on 135 peripheral blood samples, which came from about 45 ophthalmopathy, 80 or so hyperthyroidism and approximately 17 progressor patients. Overall results and qualifications from the work: During validation, the model predicted progression to ophthalmopathy a median of about 6.3 months ahead of onset, with 70.59% sensitivity and about 75% specificity. A 13 V-J signature model separated ophthalmopathy from stable hyperthyroidism, with nearly 90% sensitivity and roughly 82% specificity in cross-validation and 80%/75% in testing. Sample size was not statistically predetermined, and blinding of investigators to group allocation was not performed. Most expanded thyroid clonotypes (frequency above 0.001) were also detected in blood, suggesting blood repertoires may reflect thyroid immune responses.

Ophthalmopathy patients had moderately to severely active disease, Clinical Activity Score of at least 3, NOSPECS grade of at least 4, and duration under 3 months. The study excluded patients with uncontrolled infections, other autoimmune diseases, pregnancy or lactation. Diagnoses relied on clinical symptoms, serum thyroxine and TRAb, thyroid ultrasound and orbital computed tomography. PBMCs were isolated from more than 8 ml of fresh peripheral blood by Ficoll-Paque density gradient centrifugation. Trizol reagent was used to extract total RNA, and RNA quality was then checked on an Agilent 2100 Bioanalyzer. The CDR3 holds 14 amino acids from the cysteine to the phenylalanine. The only DNA kept is the CDR3, 42 bases in frame from the first base. CDR1 is given as MNHNS and CDR2 as SASEGT, both from the germline V gene. Deletion took 8 bases off V and 0 bases off J, with a span of 14 bases between the germline ends.

Amplification of TCR beta CDR3 regions was carried out from RNA transcripts. The TCR CDR3 was subjected to a first round of RT-PCR using the HTBI primer set and the Qiagen OneStep RT-PCR kit. A second multiplex PCR round built the libraries, followed by size selection and purification. Libraries were sequenced paired-end with 100 bp reads on an Illumina HiSeq2000. Per the authors' processing: Raw data were processed with SOAPnuke, discarding reads with adapters, uncalled bases, mean Phred below 15, or no exact constant-primer or identifier match. High-quality paired reads were merged using COPE v1.2.5, and each unique nucleotide sequence was defined as a clonotype. Clonotypes were aligned to IMGT TRBV, TRBD and TRBJ reference segments using MiTCR v1.1. Only V-J combinations with frequency above 0.0001, covering 98% to 99.2% of repertoires, were analysed. A TCS score was defined as the ratio between F50 (clonal expansion) and ExV (chaos), using BLOSUM62-based TCRdist between CDR3 peptides within each V-J. Welch's t-statistics and random forest reduced 500 to 650 V-J features to under 15, which were used in a naive Bayes classifier (R e1071). The raw public data were reprocessed by TCRdb itself: fastp quality trimming at Q25, MiXCR clonotype calling, in-frame beta chains only. CDR3 protein duplicates are merged, each entry listing the most common genes and DNA. These V and J calls rely on TCRdb rather than the paper's analysis. The sample includes 550,000 to 600,000 distinct CDR3 sequences, with around 14% observed a single time. 7.1% of the sample rests with the top ten.

The chain was built from TRBV6-1 and TRBJ2-7, with the D gene not clear enough to name. The clonotype originates from a woman between 18 and 30 years old with Graves' ophthalmopathy. Sequencing input: blood. The CDR3 region reads CASRVGLGSYEQYF. At the DNA level, the sequence is TGTGCCAGCCGCGTGGGTCTTGGCTCCTACGAGCAGTACTTC.